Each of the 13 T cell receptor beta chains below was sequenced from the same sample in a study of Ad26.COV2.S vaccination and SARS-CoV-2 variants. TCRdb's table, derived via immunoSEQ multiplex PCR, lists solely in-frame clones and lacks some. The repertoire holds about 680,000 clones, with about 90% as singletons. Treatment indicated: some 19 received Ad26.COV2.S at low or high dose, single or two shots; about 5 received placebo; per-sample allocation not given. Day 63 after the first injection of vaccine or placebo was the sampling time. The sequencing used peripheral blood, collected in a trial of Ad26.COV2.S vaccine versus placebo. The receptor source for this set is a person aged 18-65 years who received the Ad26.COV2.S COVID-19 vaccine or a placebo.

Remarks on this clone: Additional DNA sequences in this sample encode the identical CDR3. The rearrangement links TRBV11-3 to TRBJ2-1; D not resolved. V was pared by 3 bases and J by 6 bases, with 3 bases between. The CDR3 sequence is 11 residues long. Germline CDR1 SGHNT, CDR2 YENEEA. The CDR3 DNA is TGTGCCAGCAGCTTGGGCAATGAGCAGTTCTTC. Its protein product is CASSLGNEQFF.

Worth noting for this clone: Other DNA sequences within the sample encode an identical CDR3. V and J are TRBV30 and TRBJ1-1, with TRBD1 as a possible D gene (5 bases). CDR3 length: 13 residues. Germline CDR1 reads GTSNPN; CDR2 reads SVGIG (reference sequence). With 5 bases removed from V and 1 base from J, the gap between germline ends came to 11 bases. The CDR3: CAWGTGGNTEAFF. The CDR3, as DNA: TGTGCCTGGGGGACGGGGGGGAACACTGAAGCTTTCTTT.

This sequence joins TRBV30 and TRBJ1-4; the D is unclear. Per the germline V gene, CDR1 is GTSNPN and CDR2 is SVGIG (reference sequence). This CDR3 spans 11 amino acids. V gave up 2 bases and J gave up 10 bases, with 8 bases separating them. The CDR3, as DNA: TGTGCCTGGAGTCTAGGAGGAAAACTGTTTTTT. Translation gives CAWSLGGKLFF. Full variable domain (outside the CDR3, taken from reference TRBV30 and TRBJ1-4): SQTIHQWPATLVQPVGSPLSLECTVEGTSNPNLYWYRQAAGRGLQLLFYSVGIGQISSEVPQNLSASRPQDRQFILSSKKLLLSDSGFYLCAWSLGGKLFFGSGTQLSVL.

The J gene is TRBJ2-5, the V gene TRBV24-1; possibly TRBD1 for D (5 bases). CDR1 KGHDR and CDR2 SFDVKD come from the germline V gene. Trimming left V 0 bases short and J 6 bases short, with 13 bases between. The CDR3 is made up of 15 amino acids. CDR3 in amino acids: CATSDLGQGAKTQYF. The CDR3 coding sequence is TGTGCCACCAGTGATTTGGGCCAGGGCGCTAAGACCCAGTACTTC.

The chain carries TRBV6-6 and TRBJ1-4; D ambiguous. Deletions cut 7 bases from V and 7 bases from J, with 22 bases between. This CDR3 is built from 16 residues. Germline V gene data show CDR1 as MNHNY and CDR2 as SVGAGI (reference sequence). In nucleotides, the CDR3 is TGTGCCAGCATTCCTTCCTCGAGCTTTGGGGTTGAAAAACTGTTTTTT. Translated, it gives CASIPSSSFGVEKLFF.

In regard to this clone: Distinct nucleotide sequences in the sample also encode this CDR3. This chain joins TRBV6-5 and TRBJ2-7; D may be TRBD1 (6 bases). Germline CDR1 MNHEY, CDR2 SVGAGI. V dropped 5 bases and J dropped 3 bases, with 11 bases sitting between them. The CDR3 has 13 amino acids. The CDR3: CASSRTGIYEQYF. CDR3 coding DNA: TGTGCCAGCAGTCGCACAGGGATCTACGAGCAGTACTTC.

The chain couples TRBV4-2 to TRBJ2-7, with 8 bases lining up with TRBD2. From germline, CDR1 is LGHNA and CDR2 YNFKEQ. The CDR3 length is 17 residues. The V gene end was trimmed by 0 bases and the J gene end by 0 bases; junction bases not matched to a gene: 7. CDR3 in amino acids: CASSQESTSGSSYEQYF. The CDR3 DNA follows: TGTGCCAGCAGCCAAGAAAGTACCAGCGGGAGCTCCTACGAGCAGTACTTC.

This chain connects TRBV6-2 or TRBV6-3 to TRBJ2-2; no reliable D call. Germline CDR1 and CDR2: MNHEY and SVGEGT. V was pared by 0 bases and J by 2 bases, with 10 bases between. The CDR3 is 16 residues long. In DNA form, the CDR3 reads TGTGCCAGCAGTTACTCCCGGAGAACTAACACCGGGGAGCTGTTTTTT. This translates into CASSYSRRTNTGELFF.

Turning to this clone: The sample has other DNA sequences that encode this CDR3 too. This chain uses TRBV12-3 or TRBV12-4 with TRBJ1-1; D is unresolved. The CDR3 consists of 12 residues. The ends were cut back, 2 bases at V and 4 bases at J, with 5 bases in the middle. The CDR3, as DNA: TGTGCCAGCAGTTTAAGTGGCACTGAAGCTTTCTTT. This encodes CASSLSGTEAFF.

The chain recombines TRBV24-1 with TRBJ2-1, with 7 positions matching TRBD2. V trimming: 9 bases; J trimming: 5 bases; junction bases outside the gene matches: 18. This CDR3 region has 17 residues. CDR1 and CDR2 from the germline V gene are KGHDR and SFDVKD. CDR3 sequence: CATQKRGWGRGDNEQFF. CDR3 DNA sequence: TGTGCCACCCAGAAGCGGGGTTGGGGAAGGGGAGACAATGAGCAGTTCTTC.

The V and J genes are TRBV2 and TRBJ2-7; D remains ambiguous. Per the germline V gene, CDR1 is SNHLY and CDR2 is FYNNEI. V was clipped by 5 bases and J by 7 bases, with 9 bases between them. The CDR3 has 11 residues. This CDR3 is CASSQRREQYF. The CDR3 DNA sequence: TGTGCCAGCAGTCAGAGGCGGGAGCAGTACTTC.

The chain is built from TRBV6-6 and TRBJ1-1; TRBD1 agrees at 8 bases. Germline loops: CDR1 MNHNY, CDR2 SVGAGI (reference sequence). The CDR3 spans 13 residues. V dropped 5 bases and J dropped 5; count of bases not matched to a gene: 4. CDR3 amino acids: CASSQGAWTEAFF. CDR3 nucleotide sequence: TGTGCCAGCAGTCAGGGGGCCTGGACTGAAGCTTTCTTT.

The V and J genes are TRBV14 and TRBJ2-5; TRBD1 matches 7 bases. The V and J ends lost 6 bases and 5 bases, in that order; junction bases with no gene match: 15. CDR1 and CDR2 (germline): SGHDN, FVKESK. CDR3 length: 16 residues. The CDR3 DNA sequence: TGTGCCAGCAGTCGGGACAGTCCACTCCTAGGGGAGACCCAGTACTTC. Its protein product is CASSRDSPLLGETQYF.